This T cell receptor (beta chain) was recorded in a study of regulatory T cells in long-lasting Graves disease. Overall study: Antithyroid drug use was under 3 months in newly diagnosed Graves' patients.

HTBI primers from iRepertoire and Arm-PCR of CDR3 regions yielded the TCR beta libraries. One entry per CDR3 protein, called by TCRdb with MiXCR from the multiplex PCR reads. Among about 240,000 distinct CDR3 sequences, about 19% were seen once, and the ten largest hold approximately 14%. Study-wide points: Relative to newly diagnosed Graves' patients, persistent ones had lower TCR diversity. A reduction in accuracy may have resulted from the small sample size.

The CDR3 has 18 amino acids. Germline assignment: CDR1 ENHRY and CDR2 SYGVKD. V was clipped by 6 bases and J by 4 bases; unmatched bases: 14. Sample time point: newly diagnosed GD, antithyroid drugs for less than 3 months. The TCR library was prepared using RNA isolated from PBMCs. This clonotype was observed many times. Its antigen remains unknown. This clonotype was sampled from a female donor with Graves disease. V gene TRBV10-3 combines with J gene TRBJ2-5; 13 bases agree with TRBD2. Sequences were derived from peripheral blood mononuclear cells (PBMCs), sampled at new diagnosis, from a patient treated with antithyroid drugs. The CDR3 loop is CAISTGTSGESVSETQYF. In nucleotides, the CDR3 is TGTGCCATCAGCACCGGGACTAGCGGGGAGTCGGTTTCAGAGACCCAGTACTTC.